A selection of T cell receptor beta chains follows, all from one sample in a study of cytomegalovirus exposure and HLA in healthy donors. Assay used: immunoSEQ multiplex PCR; TCRdb lists only in-frame clones, some missing. The data hold 100,000 to 150,000 clones, with about 93% observed a single time. The sample comprised PBMCs. These receptors were obtained from a woman between 18 and 30 years old in good health and CMV-seronegative. Both conserved end residues are part of each CDR3. Each record gives: D gene, V gene, clone size, J gene, CDR3 protein, CDR3 DNA. D genes are given only for firm matches. Expanded clones are given a class, and other clones once, few, many or no size at all.

>.|TRBV20-1|once|TRBJ2-1
CSATPYNEQFF
TGCAGTGCTACCCCTTACAATGAGCAGTTCTTC
>.|TRBV5-6|.|TRBJ2-5
CASSSGEETQYF
TGTGCCAGCAGCTCAGGGGAGGAGACCCAGTACTTC
>.|TRBV19|few|TRBJ2-1
CASSPPQGQRSYNEQFF
TGTGCCAGTAGTCCCCCCCAGGGGCAGAGGTCCTACAATGAGCAGTTCTTC
>.|TRBV6-1|.|TRBJ1-2
CASSESGYGYTF
TGTGCCAGCAGTGAGAGCGGATATGGCTACACCTTC
>.|TRBV19|.|TRBJ1-2
CASSIKGLGGYTF
TGTGCCAGTAGTATCAAAGGACTGGGTGGCTACACCTTC
>TRBD2|TRBV5-1|.|TRBJ2-3
CASSLARGVKDTQYF
TGCGCCAGCAGCTTGGCCCGGGGGGTTAAAGATACGCAGTATTTT
>TRBD2|TRBV28|.|TRBJ2-7
CASRPAGRAYEQYF
TGTGCCAGCAGACCTGCAGGGAGGGCCTACGAGCAGTACTTC
>TRBD1|TRBV30|.|TRBJ2-7
CAWSNQGASYEQYF
TGTGCCTGGTCAAACCAGGGGGCTTCCTACGAGCAGTACTTC
>.|TRBV5-1|.|TRBJ2-3
CASSLTWDFIDPRTDTQYF
TGCGCCAGCAGCTTGACCTGGGACTTCATAGACCCACGCACAGATACGCAGTATTTT
>TRBD1|TRBV28|.|TRBJ2-2
CASSPEGGATGELFF
TGTGCCAGCAGTCCCGAAGGGGGCGCGACCGGGGAGCTGTTTTTT
>.|TRBV28|once|TRBJ1-4
CASRGSGGASYEKLFF
TGTGCCAGCAGGGGTTCGGGGGGCGCGTCGTATGAAAAACTGTTTTTT
>.|TRBV2|.|TRBJ2-5
CASSDRWAAETQYF
TGTGCCAGCAGTGACCGTTGGGCAGCAGAGACCCAGTACTTC
>TRBD1|TRBV6-1|.|TRBJ2-7
CASSHDRAYEQYF
TGTGCCAGCAGTCACGACAGGGCGTACGAGCAGTACTTC
>TRBD2|TRBV5-1|.|TRBJ2-1
CASSYPGDGRSSYNEQFF
TGCGCCAGCAGTTACCCGGGGGACGGGAGGAGCTCCTACAATGAGCAGTTCTTC
>.|TRBV5-1|.|TRBJ1-4
CASSLGRDEKLFF
TGCGCCAGCAGCTTGGGGAGGGATGAAAAACTGTTTTTT
>.|TRBV10-2|.|TRBJ1-2
CASSESGGGGGYTF
TGCGCCAGCAGTGAGTCGGGAGGCGGTGGTGGCTACACCTTC
>.|TRBV28|.|TRBJ2-2
CASSFGETNTGELFF
TGTGCCAGCAGTTTCGGGGAAACGAACACCGGGGAGCTGTTTTTT
>TRBD1|TRBV5-6|.|TRBJ2-3
CASGLTGGSTDTQYF
TGTGCCAGCGGGTTAACAGGGGGAAGCACAGATACGCAGTATTTT
>TRBD1|TRBV9|.|TRBJ1-2
CASSVVRPGGKGYTF
TGTGCCAGCAGCGTCGTACGGCCAGGGGGGAAAGGCTACACCTTC
>.|TRBV6-6|.|TRBJ2-2
CASGRGTGELFF
TGTGCCAGCGGTCGGGGGACCGGGGAGCTGTTTTTT
>TRBD1|TRBV9|.|TRBJ2-7
CASSLGGQGALEQYF
TGTGCCAGCAGCCTTGGGGGACAGGGGGCGTTAGAGCAGTACTTC
>TRBD1|TRBV5-1|.|TRBJ1-1
CASSPGTGGFTEAFF
TGCGCCAGCAGCCCCGGGACAGGGGGCTTCACTGAAGCTTTCTTT
>.|TRBV5-1|.|TRBJ2-5
CASSPGLTGGTQYF
TGCGCCAGCAGCCCCGGACTCACCGGGGGGACCCAGTACTTC
>.|TRBV6-5|.|TRBJ1-6
CASSYFKGSYNSPLHF
TGTGCCAGCAGTTATTTTAAGGGGTCCTATAATTCACCCCTCCACTTT
>TRBD1|TRBV5-6|.|TRBJ2-3
CASSTPVRQGDNTDTQYF
TGTGCCAGCAGCACCCCAGTCAGACAGGGGGATAACACAGATACGCAGTATTTT
>.|TRBV28|.|TRBJ1-1
CASSASTGWRNTEAFF
TGTGCCAGCAGTGCGTCAACAGGGTGGCGAAACACTGAAGCTTTCTTT
>.|TRBV5-1|once|TRBJ1-1
CASSPNMNTEAFF
TGCGCCAGCAGCCCTAATATGAACACTGAAGCTTTCTTT
>TRBD2|TRBV5-4|.|TRBJ2-2
CASSPGGVTGELFF
TGTGCCAGCAGCCCCGGGGGGGTCACCGGGGAGCTGTTTTTT
>.|TRBV9|.|TRBJ1-1
CASSVGVRRGTEAFF
TGTGCCAGCAGCGTAGGGGTAAGAAGGGGTACTGAAGCTTTCTTT
>.|TRBV21-1|.|TRBJ2-2
CASSKPTPGQGNAGELFF
TGTGCCAGCAGCAAACCTACCCCGGGACAGGGGAACGCCGGGGAGCTGTTTTTT
>TRBD2|TRBV5-1|.|TRBJ2-1
CASKEGSGSVNEQFF
TGCGCCAGCAAGGAGGGGAGCGGGAGTGTAAATGAGCAGTTCTTC
>TRBD2|TRBV30|.|TRBJ2-1
CAWRDGLAGGVWNEQFF
TGTGCCTGGAGGGATGGGCTAGCGGGAGGGGTTTGGAATGAGCAGTTCTTC
>TRBD1|TRBV7-9|.|TRBJ1-2
CASSLSLGQGPYGYTF
TGTGCCAGCAGCTTATCCCTGGGACAGGGACCTTATGGCTACACCTTC
>.|TRBV9|.|TRBJ2-5
CASSVDVGPETQYF
TGTGCCAGCAGCGTAGACGTGGGCCCAGAGACCCAGTACTTC
>TRBD2|TRBV7-6|.|TRBJ2-2
CASSWGGAASGELFF
TGTGCCAGCAGCTGGGGAGGGGCTGCGTCCGGGGAGCTGTTTTTT
>.|TRBV9|.|TRBJ1-2
CASSEGVGHHYGYTF
TGTGCCAGCAGCGAGGGGGTGGGACACCACTATGGCTACACCTTC
>.|TRBV11-2|.|TRBJ2-3
CASSLVANTDTQYF
TGTGCCAGCAGCTTAGTAGCAAACACAGATACGCAGTATTTT
>TRBD2|TRBV10-1|few|TRBJ2-2
CASSPGTRDTGELFF
TGCGCCAGCTCGCCCGGGACTAGGGACACCGGGGAGCTGTTTTTT
>.|TRBV19|.|TRBJ1-4
CASSPNGHHATNEKLFF
TGTGCCAGTAGTCCCAATGGACACCATGCAACTAATGAAAAACTGTTTTTT
>TRBD1|TRBV14|.|TRBJ2-7
CASSPTYRGSYEQYF
TGTGCCAGCAGCCCCACCTACAGGGGCTCCTACGAGCAGTACTTC
>TRBD2|TRBV5-1|.|TRBJ2-5
CASSLGTSGRHRQETQYF
TGCGCCAGCAGCTTGGGGACTAGCGGGAGGCATCGTCAAGAGACCCAGTACTTC
>TRBD2|TRBV5-4|.|TRBJ2-3
CASSPGKLAGGTTDTQYF
TGTGCCAGCAGCCCGGGAAAACTAGCGGGGGGGACCACAGATACGCAGTATTTT
>TRBD1|TRBV6-1|.|TRBJ2-7
CASSETGSYEQYF
TGTGCCAGCAGTGAGACAGGGAGCTACGAGCAGTACTTC
>.|TRBV30|.|TRBJ1-5
CAWDTAGQQPQHF
TGTGCCTGGGACACGGCCGGCCAGCAGCCCCAGCATTTT
>TRBD1|TRBV25-1|.|TRBJ1-1
CASRGQTGATEAFF
TGTGCCAGCAGGGGGCAGACAGGGGCCACTGAAGCTTTCTTT
>TRBD1|TRBV25-1|.|TRBJ1-6
CASSFSGGYSYNSPLHF
TGTGCCAGCAGCTTCTCAGGGGGCTATTCCTATAATTCACCCCTCCACTTT
>TRBD2|TRBV10-2|.|TRBJ2-1
CATDTPAGGANEQFF
TGCGCCACGGACACCCCCGCGGGAGGGGCTAATGAGCAGTTCTTC
>TRBD2|TRBV4-1|.|TRBJ2-3
CASSQELSGADTQYF
TGCGCCAGCAGCCAAGAGTTAAGCGGGGCCGATACGCAGTATTTT
>.|TRBV9|once|TRBJ2-3
CASSVDGRSDTQYF
TGTGCCAGCAGCGTAGACGGGAGATCAGATACGCAGTATTTT
>TRBD2|TRBV5-1|.|TRBJ2-3
CASSGGASGKTDTQYF
TGCGCCAGCAGCGGAGGGGCTAGCGGGAAAACAGATACGCAGTATTTT
>.|TRBV7-2|.|TRBJ2-7
CASSLALELGEQYF
TGTGCCAGCAGCTTAGCGCTAGAGCTTGGCGAGCAGTACTTC